This T cell receptor (beta chain) originates from a study of shared clonotypes between healthy human individuals. Terminally differentiated effector memory CD45RA+ cells were excluded by CCR7 positive selection of CD45RO-negative cells. The V and J ends lost 4 bases and 3 bases, in that order; junction bases with no gene match: 8. The CDR3 is made up of 16 amino acids. CDR1 is MGHRA, CDR2 YSYEKL, per germline. Whole-study findings and limits: Tissue TCR repertoires likely differ from these blood-only repertoires. Sharing across four donors was highest in naive CD4 (approximately 5%) and lowest in memory CD8 (0.4%). Relative to their counterparts shared across all four donors, non-shared clonotypes exhibited diminished generation probabilities. The represented genetic and exposure-history diversity was limited by the small number of donors.

Assay used: immunoSEQ multiplex PCR; TCRdb lists only in-frame clones, some missing. Among hundreds of thousands of clones, 85% to 95% were seen once, and the ten largest hold around 24%. A remark on this clone: Its antigen remains unknown.

The sequenced sample consisted of naive CD8+ T cells sorted from blood. This receptor was obtained from a man aged 30-40 years in good health. The chain combines TRBV4-1 with TRBJ1-2, with 10 bases lining up with TRBD1. The DNA for the CDR3 is TGCGCCAGCAGCCTGACAGGGGGCTCACTGTACTATGGCTACACCTTC. Translated, it gives CASSLTGGSLYYGYTF.